The T cell receptor beta chain under discussion was sequenced for a study of OX40 agonist ivuxolimab in advanced cancers. The study's findings and limits: On average, a greater number of expanded clones characterised CD8+ T cells relative to CD4+.

As to this clone: The target antigen is unknown. This sample also contains other DNA sequences that code for the same CDR3.

The data were produced by immunoSEQ multiplex PCR, yet TCRdb's version contains in-frame clones alone and is incomplete. Of approximately 67,000 clones listed, approximately 84% are singletons. Sequenced material: CD4+ or CD8+ T cells sorted from blood, taken in a trial of the OX40 agonist ivuxolimab. The clonotype was recovered from an adult with an advanced solid tumor such as melanoma, head and neck, liver or kidney cancer.

CDR3 protein: CASSLGLAGSYEQYF. The DNA for the CDR3 is TGTGCCAGCAGCTTGGGACTAGCGGGGTCCTACGAGCAGTACTTC. This chain connects TRBV11-2 to TRBJ2-7; 13 nucleotides agree with TRBD2. Germline V gene sequence: CDR1 SGHAT, CDR2 FQNNGV. Germline trimming cut 3 bases from V and 1 base from J; bases unmatched to any gene: 0. This CDR3 region has 15 residues.